One sample yielded the 22 T cell receptor beta chains listed below, sequenced in a study of cytomegalovirus exposure and HLA in healthy donors. The PCR contained 60 Vbeta and 13 Jbeta primers. Measured with immunoSEQ multiplex PCR; TCRdb has only the in-frame clones, and not every one. Here the sample spans under 110,000 clones, around 76% being singletons. Input material: PBMCs. The receptors derive from a woman aged 45-65 years in good health and CMV-seropositive.

The chain uses TRBV2 and TRBJ2-1, with 8 bases matching TRBD1. Germline V CDR1 and CDR2: SNHLY, FYNNEI. There are 16 residues in the CDR3. V gave up 2 bases and J gave up 1 base; unmatched junction bases: 4. CDR3 nucleotides: TGTGCCAGCAGTGAAATGGACAGGGCTTCCTACAATGAGCAGTTCTTC. The encoded protein is CASSEMDRASYNEQFF.

This chain links TRBV7-9 with TRBJ2-3, with 9 bases matching TRBD2. V shed 3 bases and J 6 bases; nucleotides not matched to a gene: 4. This CDR3 has 14 residues. Germline CDR1 SEHNR, CDR2 FQNEAQ (reference sequence). CDR3 region: CASSLGLALDTQYF. DNA for the CDR3: TGTGCCAGCAGCTTGGGACTAGCTCTCGATACGCAGTATTTT.

The chain recombines TRBV5-1 with TRBJ2-3; 8 bases match TRBD1. Trimming removed 4 bases from V and 5 bases from J; junction bases left unmatched: 6. The length of the CDR3 is 14 residues. Germline V gives CDR1 SGHRS, CDR2 YFSETQ. CDR3 coding DNA: TGCGCCAGCAGCCTAGGACAGGGTGGAGATACGCAGTATTTT. Its translation: CASSLGQGGDTQYF. Drawing the rest from reference TRBV5-1 and TRBJ2-3, the complete variable domain is KAGVTQTPRYLIKTRGQQVTLSCSPISGHRSVSWYQQTPGQGLQFLFEYFSETQRNKGNFPGRFSGRQFSNSRSEMNVSTLELGDSALYLCASSLGQGGDTQYFGPGTRLTVL.

For this clone: The conserved phenylalanine or tryptophan normally closing the CDR3 is absent here, so this likely arose from a read error. This chain uses TRBV11-1 with TRBJ2-2; 7 bases agree with TRBD2. The CDR3 has 17 amino acids. J lost 2 bases, V lost 1 base, and 7 bases had no gene match. CDR1 is SGHAT and CDR2 is FQDESV in the germline V gene (reference sequence). This chain's CDR3 is CASSLVSSGYNTGELFS. CDR3 in DNA: TGTGCCAGCAGCTTAGTTTCTAGCGGTTATAACACCGGGGAGCTGTTTTCT.

The chain uses TRBV28 and TRBJ1-1; D gene uncertain. Germline lookup yields CDR1 MDHEN and CDR2 SYDVKM. The length of the CDR3 is 16 residues. Trimming removed 3 bases at V and 0 bases at J, with 14 bases between. The CDR3 region is CASSLVHTGMNTEAFF. In DNA form, the CDR3 reads TGTGCCAGCAGTTTGGTACACACGGGAATGAACACTGAAGCTTTCTTT.

The chain joins TRBV5-4 to TRBJ2-3; 7 nucleotides line up with TRBD2. Germline CDR1 is SGHNT and CDR2 is YYREEE (reference sequence). The CDR3 covers 17 residues. J gave up 0 bases and V 3 bases, and 10 bases lay outside the gene matches. The DNA of the CDR3 is TGTGCCAGCAGCTCCGGACTGGGGAGGGCGAGCACAGATACGCAGTATTTT. This gives the protein CASSSGLGRASTDTQYF.

The rearrangement joins TRBV6-1 to TRBJ1-5, with 10 bases lining up with TRBD1. This CDR3 is built from 17 residues. Germline CDR1 MNHNS, CDR2 SASEGT. After removal of 4 bases from V and 7 bases from J, the junction contained 13 bases not matched to a gene. CDR3 residues: CASSGNKMGQGYQPQHF. The CDR3 bases are TGTGCCAGCAGTGGAAATAAAATGGGACAGGGGTACCAGCCCCAGCATTTT.

The V call is TRBV29-1, the J call TRBJ1-2; 7 nucleotides match TRBD1. With 4 bases clipped from V and 10 bases from J, the junction kept 6 bases outside the gene matches. CDR1 SQVTM and CDR2 ANQGSEA come from the germline V gene. This CDR3 spans 11 amino acids. In DNA form, the CDR3 reads TGCAGCGTTGTGAGGACAGGAGACTACACCTTC. It is translated as CSVVRTGDYTF.

This chain uses TRBV6-5 with TRBJ2-1, with 10 bases that match TRBD1. Germline CDR1 is MNHEY and CDR2 is SVGAGI. V lost 0 bases, J lost 15 bases, and 5 bases stayed unmatched. CDR3 length: 13 residues. DNA of the CDR3: TGTGCCAGCAGTTACTCGGCCAGGGACAGGGGGTTCTTC. Translation gives CASSYSARDRGFF.

This clone has a single count. The chain links TRBV6-5 to TRBJ1-2, with D possibly matching TRBD1 (5 bases). The germline gives CDR1 MNHEY, CDR2 SVGAGI. Trimming removed 0 bases from V and 8 bases from J, with 10 bases in between. The CDR3 length is 13 residues. CDR3 residues: CASSYSAGKGYTF. Written as DNA, the CDR3 is TGTGCCAGCAGTTACTCGGCAGGGAAGGGCTACACCTTC.

The chain carries TRBV4-3 and TRBJ1-1; TRBD1 aligns across 9 bases. Germline CDR1 reads LGHNA; CDR2 reads YSLEER. The CDR3 runs to 15 residues. The V and J ends lost 4 bases and 5 bases, in that order; junction bases with no gene match: 8. The CDR3 DNA reads as TGCGCCAGCAGCCCGCGACAGGGGGGTATAACTGAAGCTTTCTTT. It is translated as CASSPRQGGITEAFF.

A single count supports this clone. The chain carries TRBV6-6 and TRBJ1-5, with a possible D match to TRBD1 (6 bases). V was pared by 6 bases and J by 6 bases, with 21 bases between. The CDR3 has 16 residues. CDR1 is MNHNY and CDR2 is SVGAGI in the germline V gene (reference sequence). The CDR3: CASSPMGGATGQPQHF. The CDR3 DNA reads as TGTGCCAGCAGCCCCATGGGGGGGGCGACGGGTCAGCCCCAGCATTTT.

The chain is built from TRBV2 and TRBJ2-7; 7 nucleotides align to TRBD2. With V trimmed by 7 bases and J by 1 base, 4 bases remained unmatched. The CDR3 is 13 residues long. Germline CDR1 SNHLY, CDR2 FYNNEI. The CDR3 sequence is CASTGGGSYEQYF. The CDR3 DNA sequence: TGTGCCAGCACGGGGGGAGGGTCCTACGAGCAGTACTTC.

The chain's CDR3 is CASTVTGSGYGYTF. For the CDR3, the DNA is TGTGCCAGCACCGTGACAGGGAGTGGCTATGGCTACACCTTC. This chain joins TRBV28 and TRBJ1-2; the match to TRBD1 covers 7 bases. V trimming: 7 bases; J trimming: 4 bases; junction bases outside the gene matches: 9. Germline CDR1 and CDR2: MDHEN and SYDVKM. The CDR3 contains 14 residues.

This chain joins TRBV9 and TRBJ2-1; the match to TRBD2 covers 12 bases. CDR3 length equals 17 residues. Germline V lookup: CDR1 SGDLS, CDR2 YYNGEE. V gave up 3 bases and J gave up 8 bases; unmatched junction bases: 12. The CDR3 bases are TGTGCCAGCAGCGCTCTCGGACTAGCGGGGTCTTACGATGAGCAGTTCTTC. Amino acid sequence: CASSALGLAGSYDEQFF.

The J gene is TRBJ2-1, the V gene TRBV13, with D perhaps TRBD1 (6 bases). Germline V CDR1 and CDR2: PRHDT, FYEKMQ (reference sequence). V gave up 5 bases and J gave up 15 bases, with 26 bases separating them. The CDR3 consists of 15 residues. CDR3 bases: TGTGCCAGCAGCCCGCGTCCCGACAGGAGGCAAAGTTGGTTCTTC. This gives the protein CASSPRPDRRQSWFF.

V usage is TRBV4-3 and J usage is TRBJ2-5, with 8 positions matching TRBD1. The CDR3 consists of 15 residues. Per the germline V gene, CDR1 is LGHNA and CDR2 is YSLEER. The J segment lost 5 bases and the V segment lost 3 bases, leaving 8 bases of the junction unmatched. As DNA, the CDR3 is TGCGCCAGCAGCCATGACCGACAGGGGCCGGAGACCCAGTACTTC. Its protein is CASSHDRQGPETQYF.

The gene calls are TRBV29-1 and TRBJ2-3, with 8 bases fitting TRBD2. With 5 bases clipped from V and 4 bases from J, the junction kept 5 bases outside the gene matches. This CDR3 comprises 13 residues. From germline, CDR1 is SQVTM and CDR2 ANQGSEA. The CDR3 spells CSVRTSKADTQYF. CDR3 nucleotides: TGCAGCGTTCGGACTAGCAAAGCAGATACGCAGTATTTT.

The J gene is TRBJ2-7, the V gene TRBV2; TRBD1 agrees at 11 bases. The CDR3 totals 14 residues. The germline V gene has CDR1 SNHLY and CDR2 FYNNEI. Losses at the gene ends were 4 bases for V and 3 bases for J; bases not matched to a gene: 2. CDR3 amino acids: CASSGGTGGYEQYF. In DNA, the CDR3 is TGTGCCAGCAGTGGGGGGACAGGGGGCTACGAGCAGTACTTC.

The chain carries TRBV7-6 and TRBJ1-1, with D hard to call. V lost 1 base and J lost 6, with 18 bases in between. The V gene's germline CDR1 is SGHVS and CDR2 FNYEAQ. The CDR3 runs 16 residues. The chain's CDR3 is CASSLGFWRESAEAFF. The CDR3 nucleotides are TGTGCCAGCAGCTTAGGGTTTTGGAGGGAATCAGCTGAAGCTTTCTTT.

Remarks on this clone: The junction differs from germline at one of its ends, possibly a read error. The J gene is TRBJ2-1, the V gene TRBV18; no firm D call. The CDR3 has 13 residues. Germline V gives CDR1 KGHSH, CDR2 LQKENI. The CDR3 DNA reads TGTGCCAGCGCACCGACCCGGGACAATGAGCAGTTCTTC. Translated, it gives CASAPTRDNEQFF.

The rearrangement joins TRBV7-3 to TRBJ2-1; perhaps TRBD2 as D (5 bases). Trimming left V 4 bases short and J 1 base short, with 11 bases between. Germline V gives CDR1 SGHTA, CDR2 FQGTGA. The CDR3 sequence is 15 residues long. The CDR3 DNA reads as TGTGCCAGCAGCTCCAACGGGGATTCCTACAATGAGCAGTTCTTC. Translating gives CASSSNGDSYNEQFF.